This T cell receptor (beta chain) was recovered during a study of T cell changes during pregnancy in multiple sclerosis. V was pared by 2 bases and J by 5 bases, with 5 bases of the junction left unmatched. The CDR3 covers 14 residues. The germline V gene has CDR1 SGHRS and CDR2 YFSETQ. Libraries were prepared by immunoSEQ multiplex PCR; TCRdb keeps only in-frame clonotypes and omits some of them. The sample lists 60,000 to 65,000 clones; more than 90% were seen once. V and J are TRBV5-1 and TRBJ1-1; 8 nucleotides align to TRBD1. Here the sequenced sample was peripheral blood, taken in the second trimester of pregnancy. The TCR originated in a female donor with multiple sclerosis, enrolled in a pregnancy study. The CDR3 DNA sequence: TGCGCCAGCAGCTTTTCGACAGGGGTGACTGAAGCTTTCTTT. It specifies CASSFSTGVTEAFF.